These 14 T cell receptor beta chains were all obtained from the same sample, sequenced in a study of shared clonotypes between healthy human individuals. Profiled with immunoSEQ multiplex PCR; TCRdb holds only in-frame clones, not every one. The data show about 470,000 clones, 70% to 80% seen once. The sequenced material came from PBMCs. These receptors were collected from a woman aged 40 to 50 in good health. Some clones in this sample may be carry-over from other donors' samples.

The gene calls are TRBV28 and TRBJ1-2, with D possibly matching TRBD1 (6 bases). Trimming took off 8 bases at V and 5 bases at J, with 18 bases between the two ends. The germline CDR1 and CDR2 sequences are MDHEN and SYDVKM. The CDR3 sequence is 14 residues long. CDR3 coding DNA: TGTGCCAGCCGAATTGGGGGGGGCGCGTATGGCTACACCTTC. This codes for CASRIGGGAYGYTF.

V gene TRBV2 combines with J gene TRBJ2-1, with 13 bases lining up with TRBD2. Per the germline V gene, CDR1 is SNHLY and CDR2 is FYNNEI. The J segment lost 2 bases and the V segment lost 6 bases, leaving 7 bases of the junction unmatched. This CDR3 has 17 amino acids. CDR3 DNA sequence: TGTGCCAGCAGCGATGGGACTAGCGGGAAAACCTACAATGAGCAGTTCTTC. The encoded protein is CASSDGTSGKTYNEQFF. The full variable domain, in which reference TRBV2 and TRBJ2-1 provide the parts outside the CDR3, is EPEVTQTPSHQVTQMGQEVILRCVPISNHLYFYWYRQILGQKVEFLVSFYNNEISEKSEIFDDQFSVERPDGSNFTLKIRSTKLEDSAMYFCASSDGTSGKTYNEQFFGPGTRLTVL.

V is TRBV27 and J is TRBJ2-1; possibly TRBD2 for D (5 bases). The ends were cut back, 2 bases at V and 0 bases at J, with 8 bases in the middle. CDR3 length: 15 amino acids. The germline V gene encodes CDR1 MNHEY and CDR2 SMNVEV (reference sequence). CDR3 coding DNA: TGTGCCAGCAGTTTAAAGCGGAACTCCTACAATGAGCAGTTCTTC. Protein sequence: CASSLKRNSYNEQFF.

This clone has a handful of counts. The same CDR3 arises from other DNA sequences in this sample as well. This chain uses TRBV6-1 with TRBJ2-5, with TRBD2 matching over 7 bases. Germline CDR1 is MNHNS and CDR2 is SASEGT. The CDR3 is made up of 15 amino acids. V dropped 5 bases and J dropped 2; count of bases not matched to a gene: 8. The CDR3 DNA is TGTGCCAGCAGTCCTGGTGGGACTACTCAAGAGACCCAGTACTTC. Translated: CASSPGGTTQETQYF.

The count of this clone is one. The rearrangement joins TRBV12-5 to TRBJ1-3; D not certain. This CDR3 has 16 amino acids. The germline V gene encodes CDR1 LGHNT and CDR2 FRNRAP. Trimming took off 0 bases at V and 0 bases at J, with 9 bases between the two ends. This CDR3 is CASGLVVGNSGNTIYF. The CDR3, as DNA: TGTGCTAGTGGTTTGGTAGTGGGGAACTCTGGAAACACCATATATTTT.

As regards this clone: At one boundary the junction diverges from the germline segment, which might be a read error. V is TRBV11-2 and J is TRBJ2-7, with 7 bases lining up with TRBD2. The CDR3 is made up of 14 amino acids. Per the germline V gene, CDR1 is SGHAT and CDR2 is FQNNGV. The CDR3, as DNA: TGTGCCAGCAGATTAGCGGGCCCCTCCTACGAGCAGTACTTC. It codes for CASRLAGPSYEQYF.

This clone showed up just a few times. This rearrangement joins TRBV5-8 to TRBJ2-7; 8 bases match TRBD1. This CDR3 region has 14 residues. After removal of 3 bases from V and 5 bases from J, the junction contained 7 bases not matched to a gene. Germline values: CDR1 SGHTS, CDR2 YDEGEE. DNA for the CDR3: TGTGCCAGCAGCTCCCCACAGGGGGGCAACGAGCAGTACTTC. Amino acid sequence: CASSSPQGGNEQYF.

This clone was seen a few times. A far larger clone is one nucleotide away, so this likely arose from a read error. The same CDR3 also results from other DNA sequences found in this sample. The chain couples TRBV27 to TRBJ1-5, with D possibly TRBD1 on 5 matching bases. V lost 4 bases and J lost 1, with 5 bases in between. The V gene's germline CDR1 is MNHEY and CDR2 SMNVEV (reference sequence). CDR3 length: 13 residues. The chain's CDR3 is CASSWDSNQPQHF. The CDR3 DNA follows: TGTGCCAGCAGTTGGGACAGCAATCAGCCCCAGCATTTT.

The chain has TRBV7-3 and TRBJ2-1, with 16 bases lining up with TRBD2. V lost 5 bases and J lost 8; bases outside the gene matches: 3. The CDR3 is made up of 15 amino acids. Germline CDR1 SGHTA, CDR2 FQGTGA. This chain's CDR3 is CASSPGTSGRDEQFF. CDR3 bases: TGTGCCAGCAGCCCAGGGACTAGCGGGAGGGATGAGCAGTTCTTC.

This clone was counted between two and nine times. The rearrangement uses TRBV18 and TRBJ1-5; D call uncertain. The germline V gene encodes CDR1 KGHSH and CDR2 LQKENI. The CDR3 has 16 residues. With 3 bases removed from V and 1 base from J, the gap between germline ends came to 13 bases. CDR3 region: CASSPGGRTSNQPQHF. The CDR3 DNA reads TGTGCCAGCTCACCGGGTGGGAGAACGAGCAATCAGCCCCAGCATTTT.

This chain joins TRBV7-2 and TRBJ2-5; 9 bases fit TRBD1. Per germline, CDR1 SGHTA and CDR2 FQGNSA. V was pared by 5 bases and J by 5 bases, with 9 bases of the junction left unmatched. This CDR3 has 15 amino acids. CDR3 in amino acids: CASSAGTGSAETQYF. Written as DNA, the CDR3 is TGTGCCAGCAGCGCCGGGACAGGGTCTGCGGAGACCCAGTACTTC.

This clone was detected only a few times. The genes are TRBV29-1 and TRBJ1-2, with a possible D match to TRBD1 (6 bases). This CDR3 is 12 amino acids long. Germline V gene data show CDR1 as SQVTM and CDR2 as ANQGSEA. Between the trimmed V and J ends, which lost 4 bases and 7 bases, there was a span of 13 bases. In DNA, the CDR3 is TGCAGCGTTGGGGGGCAGGGTAGTGGCTACACCTTC. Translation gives CSVGGQGSGYTF.

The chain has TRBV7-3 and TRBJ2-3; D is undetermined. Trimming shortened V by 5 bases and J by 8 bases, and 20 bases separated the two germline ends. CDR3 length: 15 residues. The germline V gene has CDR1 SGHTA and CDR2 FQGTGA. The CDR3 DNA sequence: TGTGCCAGCAGCCCCCACTCAAGTTCTCCCGGTACGCAGTATTTT. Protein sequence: CASSPHSSSPGTQYF. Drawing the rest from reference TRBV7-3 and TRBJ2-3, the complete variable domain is GAGVSQTPSNKVTEKGKYVELRCDPISGHTALYWYRQSLGQGPEFLIYFQGTGAADDSGLPNDRFFAVRPEGSVSTLKIQRTERGDSAVYLCASSPHSSSPGTQYFGPGTRLTVL.

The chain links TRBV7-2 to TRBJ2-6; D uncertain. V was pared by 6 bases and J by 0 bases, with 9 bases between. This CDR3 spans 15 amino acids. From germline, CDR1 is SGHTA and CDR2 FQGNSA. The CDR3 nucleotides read TGTGCCAGCAGGGACGGTAGCTCTGGGGCCAACGTCCTGACTTTC. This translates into CASRDGSSGANVLTF.